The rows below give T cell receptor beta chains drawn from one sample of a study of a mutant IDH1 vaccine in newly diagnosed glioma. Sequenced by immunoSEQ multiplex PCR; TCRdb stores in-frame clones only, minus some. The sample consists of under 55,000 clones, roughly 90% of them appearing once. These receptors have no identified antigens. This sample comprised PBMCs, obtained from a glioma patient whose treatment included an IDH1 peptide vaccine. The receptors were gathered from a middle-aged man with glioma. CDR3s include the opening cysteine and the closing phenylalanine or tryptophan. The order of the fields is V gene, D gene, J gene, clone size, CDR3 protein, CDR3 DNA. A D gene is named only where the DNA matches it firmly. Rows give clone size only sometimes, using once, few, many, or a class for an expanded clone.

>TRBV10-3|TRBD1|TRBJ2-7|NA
CAISDRTGDHEQYF
TGTGCCATCAGTGATCGGACAGGGGACCACGAGCAGTACTTC
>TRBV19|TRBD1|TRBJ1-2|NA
CASRHRTGGDYGYTF
TGTGCCAGTAGACATCGGACAGGGGGGGACTATGGCTACACCTTC
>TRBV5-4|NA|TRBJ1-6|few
CASSLGGTYRNSPLHF
TGTGCCAGCAGCTTGGGCGGGACTTACCGTAATTCACCCCTCCACTTT
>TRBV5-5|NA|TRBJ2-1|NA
CASSLAGNEQFF
TGTGCCAGCAGCTTGGCGGGCAATGAGCAGTTCTTC
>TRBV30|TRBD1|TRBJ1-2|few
CAWSGLTGGDGYTF
TGTGCCTGGAGTGGCCTTACAGGGGGGGATGGCTACACCTTC
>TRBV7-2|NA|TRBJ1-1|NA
CASSSGMNTEAFF
TGTGCCAGCAGCTCGGGGATGAACACTGAAGCTTTCTTT
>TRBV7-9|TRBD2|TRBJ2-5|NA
CASRPASPPSGRAETQYF
TGTGCCAGCAGACCCGCTTCCCCACCCAGCGGGAGGGCAGAGACCCAGTACTTC
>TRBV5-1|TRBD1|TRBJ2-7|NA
CASSFGTGGREQYF
TGCGCCAGCAGCTTCGGGACAGGGGGCCGCGAGCAGTACTTC
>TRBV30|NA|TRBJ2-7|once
CAWGSYEQYF
TGTGCCTGGGGCTCCTACGAGCAGTACTTC
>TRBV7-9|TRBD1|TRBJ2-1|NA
CASSLRDRAYNEQFF
TGTGCCAGCAGCCTTCGGGACAGGGCGTACAATGAGCAGTTCTTC
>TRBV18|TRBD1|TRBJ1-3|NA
CASSAGQFGNTIYF
TGTGCCAGCTCAGCGGGACAGTTCGGAAACACCATATATTTT
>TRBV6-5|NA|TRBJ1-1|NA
CASSYTGLPEAFF
TGTGCCAGCAGTTACACCGGCCTCCCTGAAGCTTTCTTT
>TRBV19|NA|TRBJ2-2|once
CASNRQSNTGELFF
TGTGCCAGTAATCGTCAATCGAACACCGGGGAGCTGTTTTTT
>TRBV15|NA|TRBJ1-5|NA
CATSRDYGRLRQSNQPQHF
TGTGCCACCAGCAGAGATTACGGGCGGCTTCGACAGTCCAATCAGCCCCAGCATTTT
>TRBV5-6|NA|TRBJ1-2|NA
CASSLDTNYGYTF
TGTGCCAGCAGCTTGGACACGAACTATGGCTACACCTTC
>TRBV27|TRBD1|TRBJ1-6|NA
CASSTRGGDRASLRISPLHF
TGTGCCAGCAGCACACGCGGGGGAGACAGGGCCTCGCTCCGGATTTCACCCCTCCACTTT
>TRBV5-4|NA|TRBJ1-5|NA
CASSLAPSGLQHF
TGTGCCAGCAGCTTGGCTCCTAGCGGTCTCCAGCATTTT
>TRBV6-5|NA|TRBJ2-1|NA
CASRTINEQFF
TGTGCCAGCAGGACCATCAATGAGCAGTTCTTC
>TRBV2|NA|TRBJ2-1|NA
CASTSPLHNEQFF
TGTGCCAGCACTAGCCCCCTCCACAATGAGCAGTTCTTC
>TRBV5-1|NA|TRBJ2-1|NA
CASSPRTDHYNEQFF
TGCGCCAGCAGCCCCCGGACGGACCACTACAATGAGCAGTTCTTC
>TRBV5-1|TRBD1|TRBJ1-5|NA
CASSLAGGREPQHF
TGCGCCAGCAGCTTAGCAGGGGGCCGTGAGCCCCAGCATTTT
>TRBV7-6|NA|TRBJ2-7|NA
CASSTTGLNYEQYF
TGTGCCAGCAGCACCACAGGGTTGAATTACGAGCAGTACTTC
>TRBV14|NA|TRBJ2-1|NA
CASSQWARSYNEQFF
TGTGCCAGCAGCCAATGGGCCCGATCCTACAATGAGCAGTTCTTC
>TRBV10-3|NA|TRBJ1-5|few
CAISLGGPNQPQHF
TGTGCCATCAGTCTGGGAGGGCCCAATCAGCCCCAGCATTTT
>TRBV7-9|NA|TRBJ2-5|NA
CASLPLGAVETQYF
TGTGCCAGTCTCCCCCTGGGAGCAGTAGAGACCCAGTACTTC
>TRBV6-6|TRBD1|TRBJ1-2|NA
CASSGILDRNYGYTF
TGTGCCAGCAGTGGGATCCTGGACAGGAACTATGGCTACACCTTC
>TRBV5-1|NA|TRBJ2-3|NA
CASSSGPYFTDTQYF
TGCGCCAGCAGCTCCGGCCCCTACTTCACAGATACGCAGTATTTT
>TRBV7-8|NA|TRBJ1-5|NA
CASSFDTYQPQHF
TGTGCCAGCAGTTTTGATACGTATCAGCCCCAGCATTTT
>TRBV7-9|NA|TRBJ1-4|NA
CASSSQGKGSEKLFF
TGTGCCAGCAGCAGCCAGGGGAAGGGGTCTGAAAAACTGTTTTTT
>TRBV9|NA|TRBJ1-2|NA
CASSDDLTEYNYGYTF
TGTGCCAGCAGCGATGACCTGACAGAATATAACTATGGCTACACCTTC
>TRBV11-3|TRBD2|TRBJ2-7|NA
CASSLRAGGPYEQYF
TGTGCCAGCAGCTTACGGGCGGGGGGCCCCTACGAGCAGTACTTC
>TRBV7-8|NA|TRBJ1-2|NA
CASSPQKNRRGGYTF
TGTGCCAGCAGCCCTCAAAAGAACAGGCGGGGTGGCTACACCTTC
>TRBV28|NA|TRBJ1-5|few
CASTKLGGGQPQHF
TGTGCCAGCACCAAATTGGGTGGGGGTCAGCCCCAGCATTTT
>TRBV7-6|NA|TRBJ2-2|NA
CASSLGLVAAGELFF
TGTGCCAGCAGCTTAGGTCTAGTAGCGGCCGGGGAGCTGTTTTTT
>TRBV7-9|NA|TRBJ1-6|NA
CASSLAPLDGSPLHF
TGTGCCAGCAGCTTAGCTCCGCTGGACGGGTCACCCCTCCACTTT
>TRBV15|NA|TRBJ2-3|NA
CATSPGFTDTQYF
TGTGCCACCAGCCCCGGTTTCACAGATACGCAGTATTTT
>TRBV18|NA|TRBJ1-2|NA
CASSPGTADGYTF
TGTGCCAGCTCACCTGGGACTGCAGATGGCTACACCTTC
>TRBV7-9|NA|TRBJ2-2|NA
CASSLGGFGELFF
TGTGCCAGCAGCTTAGGTGGATTTGGGGAGCTGTTTTTT
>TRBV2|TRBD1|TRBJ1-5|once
CASSGPDRGGGNQPQHF
TGTGCCAGCAGTGGCCCGGACAGGGGTGGAGGCAATCAGCCCCAGCATTTT
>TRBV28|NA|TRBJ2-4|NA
CASSQRAGNIQYF
TGTGCCAGCAGCCAGAGGGCCGGAAACATTCAGTACTTC
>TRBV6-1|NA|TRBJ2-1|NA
CASSETDLRDYNEQFF
TGTGCCAGCAGTGAAACGGACCTCCGGGACTACAATGAGCAGTTCTTC
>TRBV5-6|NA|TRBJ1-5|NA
CASSLRRQPQHF
TGTGCCAGCAGCTTACGAAGACAGCCCCAGCATTTT
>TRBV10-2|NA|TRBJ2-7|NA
CASSPTGSFSYEQYF
TGCGCCAGCAGTCCAACAGGGTCCTTTTCCTACGAGCAGTACTTC
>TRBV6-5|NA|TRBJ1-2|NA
CASGGRYYGYTF
TGTGCCAGCGGGGGCCGATACTATGGCTACACCTTC
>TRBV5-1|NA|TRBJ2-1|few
CASSPTASPRNEQFF
TGCGCCAGCAGCCCGACAGCGAGCCCGAGAAATGAGCAGTTCTTC
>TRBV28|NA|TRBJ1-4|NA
CASTRGTNEKLFF
TGTGCCAGCACGAGGGGAACTAATGAAAAACTGTTTTTT